This is a list of T cell receptor beta chains from one sample in a study of regulatory T cells in long-lasting Graves disease. TCRdb used MiXCR to reprocess the multiplex PCR reads, holding one entry per CDR3 protein. The repertoire holds a few hundred thousand distinct CDR3 sequences, with roughly 20% as singletons. The sample consisted of peripheral blood mononuclear cells (PBMCs), taken when the disease was refractory, from a patient treated with antithyroid drugs. The receptor source for this set is a woman in her thirties or forties with Graves disease. Each CDR3 is given with its conserved first and last residue. D genes are given only for firm matches. Not all rows give a size; the values are once, few, many and, for expanded clones, a class.

DNA: TGTGCCAGCAGCTCCGGGACAGGGGGCACGGAGACCCAGTACTTC
CDR3: CASSSGTGGTETQYF
V: TRBV5-6
size: few
J: TRBJ2-5
D: TRBD1

DNA: TGTGCCAGCAGTGGGGGTTGGAGCAATCAGCCCCAGCATTTT
CDR3: CASSGGWSNQPQHF
V: TRBV27
size: many
J: TRBJ1-5
D: -

DNA: TGTGCCTGGAGTGTACTTGCAGGGGGCTACGAGCAGTACTTC
CDR3: CAWSVLAGGYEQYF
V: TRBV30
size: few
J: TRBJ2-7
D: TRBD1

DNA: TGTGCCAGCAGCGCACTAGCGGGAGCGCTACTAAGCTCCTACGAGCAGTACTTC
CDR3: CASSALAGALLSSYEQYF
V: TRBV7-8
size: few
J: TRBJ2-7
D: TRBD2

DNA: TGTGCCAGCAGCCTGGTTCAACTAGAAAGCTCCTACAATGAGCAGTTCTTC
CDR3: CASSLVQLESSYNEQFF
V: TRBV7-3
size: -
J: TRBJ2-1
D: -

DNA: TGTGCCACCAGCAGCCGAACGGACAATTTGGGTGAAAAACTGTTTTTT
CDR3: CATSSRTDNLGEKLFF
V: TRBV15
size: many
J: TRBJ1-4
D: -

DNA: TGTGCCAGCAACAGGGGAGTGGGCATTCAGTACTTC
CDR3: CASNRGVGIQYF
V: TRBV6-2/TRBV6-3
size: many
J: TRBJ2-4
D: TRBD1

DNA: TGTGCCAGCAGAAACTCCACCGGGACAGGGGGCAAACATCGGACTGAAGCTTTCTTT
CDR3: CASRNSTGTGGKHRTEAFF
V: TRBV13
size: -
J: TRBJ1-1
D: TRBD1

DNA: TGCGCCAGCAGCTCCTTCACAGGAGTCCCTAACTATGGCTACACCTTC
CDR3: CASSSFTGVPNYGYTF
V: TRBV5-1
size: -
J: TRBJ1-2
D: -

DNA: TGCAGTGCTCTAGGAGTGGCTAGCGGACAAGAGACCCAGTACTTC
CDR3: CSALGVASGQETQYF
V: TRBV20-1
size: many
J: TRBJ2-5
D: TRBD2

DNA: TGCGCCAGCAGCTTTTTGAGGACAGGGACTTCCCAAGAGACCCAGTACTTC
CDR3: CASSFLRTGTSQETQYF
V: TRBV5-1
size: -
J: TRBJ2-5
D: TRBD1

DNA: TGTGCCAGCAGCCCAAGGGGGGGGGGCTGGTACACTGAAGCTTTCTTT
CDR3: CASSPRGGGWYTEAFF
V: TRBV7-8
size: few
J: TRBJ1-1
D: -

DNA: TGTGCCAGCAGGCGGGGGGGGGGGAGGAATCAGCCCCAGCATTTT
CDR3: CASRRGGGRNQPQHF
V: TRBV28
size: few
J: TRBJ1-5
D: -

DNA: TGTGCCAGCAGAACAAATACAGATGAGCAGTTCTTC
CDR3: CASRTNTDEQFF
V: TRBV7-9
size: -
J: TRBJ2-1
D: -

DNA: TGCAGTGCTGACCCCGGGGGTGGAGGTTACAATGAGCAGTTCTTC
CDR3: CSADPGGGGYNEQFF
V: TRBV20-1
size: -
J: TRBJ2-1
D: -

DNA: TGTGCCAGCAGACCGGGACTAGCGGGACACGAGACCCAGTACTTC
CDR3: CASRPGLAGHETQYF
V: TRBV13
size: many
J: TRBJ2-5
D: TRBD2

DNA: TGTGCCAGCAGTTTGTTTTGGGTCGACAGGGGGAATGACTATGGCTACACCTTC
CDR3: CASSLFWVDRGNDYGYTF
V: TRBV28
size: -
J: TRBJ1-2
D: TRBD1

DNA: TGTGCCAGCAGCGGAACGAATAGCAATCAGCCCCAGCATTTT
CDR3: CASSGTNSNQPQHF
V: TRBV6-1
size: many
J: TRBJ1-5
D: -

DNA: TGTGCCAGCTTTGGTGGGACTAGCGGGATAAATGAGCAGTTCTTC
CDR3: CASFGGTSGINEQFF
V: TRBV6-1
size: -
J: TRBJ2-1
D: TRBD2

DNA: TGTGCCAGCAGTTACTCGACTAGCGGGAGGGCGGAGCAGTACTTC
CDR3: CASSYSTSGRAEQYF
V: TRBV6-5
size: -
J: TRBJ2-7
D: TRBD2

DNA: TGTGCCAGCAGTTGGCTAGCGGGAGGTCGCTACGAGCAGTACTTC
CDR3: CASSWLAGGRYEQYF
V: TRBV6-2/TRBV6-3
size: few
J: TRBJ2-7
D: TRBD2

DNA: TGTGCCAGCAGTCTCCCACAAGGGTCGACCTACGAGCAGTACTTC
CDR3: CASSLPQGSTYEQYF
V: TRBV28
size: many
J: TRBJ2-7
D: -

DNA: TGCGCCAGCACCAGGGCGGGCACTGAAGCTTTCTTT
CDR3: CASTRAGTEAFF
V: TRBV10-2
size: many
J: TRBJ1-1
D: -

DNA: TGTGCCAGCAGTGACCCCCCAGATACGCAGTATTTT
CDR3: CASSDPPDTQYF
V: TRBV2
size: -
J: TRBJ2-3
D: -

DNA: TGCGCCAGCAGCTTTGGATCGTGGACAATGAACACTGAAGCTTTCTTT
CDR3: CASSFGSWTMNTEAFF
V: TRBV5-1
size: many
J: TRBJ1-1
D: -

DNA: TGTGCCACCAGGACTAGCGGGATCACCAGGGGAGATACGCAGTATTTT
CDR3: CATRTSGITRGDTQYF
V: TRBV28
size: few
J: TRBJ2-3
D: TRBD2

DNA: TGTGCCAGCAGCCGAATGACGGATGCAACCTACGAGCAGTACTTC
CDR3: CASSRMTDATYEQYF
V: TRBV7-6
size: -
J: TRBJ2-7
D: -

DNA: TGTGCCAGCAGCCGGGACAGCCCCATTTACGAGCAGTACTTC
CDR3: CASSRDSPIYEQYF
V: TRBV6-1
size: many
J: TRBJ2-7
D: TRBD1

DNA: TGCAGCGCCCGAGGGCGGGCGAACACCGGGGAGCTGTTTTTT
CDR3: CSARGRANTGELFF
V: TRBV29-1
size: -
J: TRBJ2-2
D: -

DNA: TGCAGTGCTGTTGTCAGCACCAAGGCCTCTGGGGCCAACGTCCTGACTTTC
CDR3: CSAVVSTKASGANVLTF
V: TRBV20-1
size: many
J: TRBJ2-6
D: -

DNA: TGTGCCAGCAGTTATTTTAGCGGGAGCTACGAGCAGTACTTC
CDR3: CASSYFSGSYEQYF
V: TRBV6-5
size: many
J: TRBJ2-7
D: TRBD2

DNA: TGCGCCAGCAGCTTACCGGGAGACCTCAATGAGCAGTTCTTC
CDR3: CASSLPGDLNEQFF
V: TRBV5-1
size: few
J: TRBJ2-1
D: -

DNA: TGTGCCAGCAGCCTGGTCGGTAGCGGGAGGGTAGGGGAGACCCAGTACTTC
CDR3: CASSLVGSGRVGETQYF
V: TRBV2
size: many
J: TRBJ2-5
D: TRBD2

DNA: TGTGCCAGCAGCTTAGCAGCTAGCGGGAGGTACAATGAGCAGTTCTTC
CDR3: CASSLAASGRYNEQFF
V: TRBV11-2
size: -
J: TRBJ2-1
D: TRBD2

DNA: TGCAGTGTTGGGACTAGCGGGACTACACGGTACGAGCAGTACTTC
CDR3: CSVGTSGTTRYEQYF
V: TRBV20-1
size: once
J: TRBJ2-7
D: TRBD2

DNA: TGTGCCAGCAGTTTAGTATACAGGGCAGAGACCCAGTACTTC
CDR3: CASSLVYRAETQYF
V: TRBV27
size: few
J: TRBJ2-5
D: -

DNA: TGTGCCAGCAGTTTCCTACAGGGGATGAACACTGAAGCTTTCTTT
CDR3: CASSFLQGMNTEAFF
V: TRBV6-2/TRBV6-3
size: -
J: TRBJ1-1
D: TRBD1

DNA: TGTGCCAGCAGTCATGGCGCCTCTCTAGCGGGAGGCGTAGAGACCCAGTACTTC
CDR3: CASSHGASLAGGVETQYF
V: TRBV28
size: many
J: TRBJ2-5
D: TRBD2

DNA: TGCAGTGCTAGTCACAGGGGAGAATTCTACGAGCAGTACTTC
CDR3: CSASHRGEFYEQYF
V: TRBV20-1
size: few
J: TRBJ2-7
D: TRBD1

DNA: TGTGCCAGTGCTGGACAGGCTAAGGGATCCTACGAGCAGTACTTC
CDR3: CASAGQAKGSYEQYF
V: TRBV19
size: few
J: TRBJ2-7
D: TRBD1

DNA: TGTGCCAGCAGCCAAGGTCCGAGTAACTATGGCTACACCTTC
CDR3: CASSQGPSNYGYTF
V: TRBV7-3
size: many
J: TRBJ1-2
D: -

DNA: TGTGCCAGCAGTTTAGTAGGACAGGGACCTATCGGGGAGCTGTTTTTT
CDR3: CASSLVGQGPIGELFF
V: TRBV28
size: many
J: TRBJ2-2
D: TRBD1

DNA: TGTGCCAGCAGCGTTGTAGCGGGAGGGAAGCCGTCCGAGCAGTACTTC
CDR3: CASSVVAGGKPSEQYF
V: TRBV9
size: -
J: TRBJ2-7
D: TRBD2

DNA: TGTGCCAGCACCACGGGACAGACGGGCCAGCCCCAGCATTTT
CDR3: CASTTGQTGQPQHF
V: TRBV28
size: many
J: TRBJ1-5
D: TRBD1

DNA: TGTGCCAGCAGTTTAGAGGGGGGGAAAGAGACCCAGTACTTC
CDR3: CASSLEGGKETQYF
V: TRBV2
size: many
J: TRBJ2-5
D: -

DNA: TGTGCCATCAGTGACCTACTAGCGGGATCCTACGAGCAGTACTTC
CDR3: CAISDLLAGSYEQYF
V: TRBV10-3
size: -
J: TRBJ2-7
D: TRBD2

DNA: TGTGCCAGCAGCTTGACAGCAGGGGTCTACGAGCAGTACTTC
CDR3: CASSLTAGVYEQYF
V: TRBV5-5
size: many
J: TRBJ2-7
D: -

DNA: TGTGCCATCAGTGGACTCTCGAGGACAGGGGGATCCTACGAGCAGTACTTC
CDR3: CAISGLSRTGGSYEQYF
V: TRBV10-3
size: many
J: TRBJ2-7
D: TRBD1

DNA: TGTGCCACCCGCAAAGGGCAAGAGACCCAGTACTTC
CDR3: CATRKGQETQYF
V: TRBV6-1
size: many
J: TRBJ2-5
D: -

DNA: TGCAGTGCTAGGAGGCTAGCGGGCTACGAGCAGTACTTC
CDR3: CSARRLAGYEQYF
V: TRBV20-1
size: -
J: TRBJ2-7
D: TRBD2

DNA: TGTGCCAGCACCTATATCTTAGGGGTTTGGGCTTTCTTT
CDR3: CASTYILGVWAFF
V: TRBV28
size: many
J: TRBJ1-1
D: -

DNA: TGTGCCAGCAGTCCCCGAGGAGGACCTAACTATGGCTACACCTTC
CDR3: CASSPRGGPNYGYTF
V: TRBV28
size: many
J: TRBJ1-2
D: -

DNA: TGTGCCAGCACTTCAGGAGCAGCAGCTTTCTTT
CDR3: CASTSGAAAFF
V: TRBV2
size: many
J: TRBJ1-1
D: -